The 17 T cell receptor beta chains presented below share a single source sample, sequenced in a study of blood T cell repertoires in COVID-19. Measured with immunoSEQ multiplex PCR; TCRdb has only the in-frame clones, and not every one. The sample consists of roughly 200,000 clones, approximately 86% of them appearing once. The sequenced material came from peripheral blood. The receptor source for this set is a man aged 18 to 35 with active or convalescent COVID-19.

This chain joins TRBV27 and TRBJ1-1; D gene unclear. Between the trimmed V and J ends, which lost 3 bases and 1 base, there was a span of 9 bases. Per the germline V gene, CDR1 is MNHEY and CDR2 is SMNVEV (reference sequence). This CDR3 contains 14 residues. The CDR3 sequence is CASSFRSWNTEAFF. In DNA, the CDR3 is TGTGCCAGCAGTTTTCGTTCTTGGAACACTGAAGCTTTCTTT.

The chain couples TRBV3-1 (or the pseudogene TRBV3-2) to TRBJ2-1; maybe TRBD2 (6 bases). The CDR3 is made up of 15 amino acids. Germline V CDR1 and CDR2: LGHDT, YNNKEL (reference sequence). V lost 4 bases and J lost 6, with 16 bases in between. The CDR3 nucleotides are TGTGCCAGCAGCCCTGTCGCGGGACCCCCCAATGAGCAGTTCTTC. Its translation is CASSPVAGPPNEQFF.

V is TRBV10-2 and J is TRBJ2-3; 7 bases are shared with TRBD2. The ends lost 2 bases at V and 2 bases at J; junction bases unmatched: 7. The germline CDR1 and CDR2 sequences are WSHSY and SAAADI. The CDR3 loop spans 16 amino acids. The CDR3 spells CASSEPERDHTDTQYF. CDR3 in DNA: TGCGCCAGCAGTGAGCCGGAGCGGGACCACACAGATACGCAGTATTTT.

The chain couples TRBV18 to TRBJ1-1; 7 bases align to TRBD1. With V trimmed by 8 bases and J by 9 bases, 12 bases remained unmatched. The CDR3 totals 13 residues. Per the germline V gene, CDR1 is KGHSH and CDR2 is LQKENI. CDR3 in amino acids: CASRKPTGIKAFF. The CDR3 nucleotides are TGTGCCAGCCGTAAGCCGACAGGGATTAAAGCTTTCTTT.

This clone was seen only once. The rearrangement joins TRBV27 to TRBJ2-2, with D uncertain. The germline V gene encodes CDR1 MNHEY and CDR2 SMNVEV (reference sequence). This CDR3 spans 14 amino acids. Trimming stripped 4 bases from V and 2 bases from J, with 8 bases between. This CDR3 reads CASSYPTNTGELFF. Written as DNA, the CDR3 is TGTGCCAGCAGTTATCCTACTAACACCGGGGAGCTGTTTTTT.

J is TRBJ1-2 and V is TRBV30; perhaps TRBD1 as D (5 bases). V was shortened by 0 bases and J by 4 bases, with 9 bases between the two germline ends. Germline V gives CDR1 GTSNPN, CDR2 SVGIG (reference sequence). This CDR3 contains 13 residues. The CDR3 sequence: CAWSVGRGYGYTF. The CDR3, as DNA: TGTGCCTGGAGTGTGGGGCGCGGCTATGGCTACACCTTC.

The chain recombines TRBV7-2 with TRBJ1-6; D might be TRBD1 (5 bases). V gave up 4 bases and J gave up 0 bases, with 16 bases separating them. Germline V gives CDR1 SGHTA, CDR2 FQGNSA. This CDR3 is built from 18 residues. The CDR3 nucleotides are TGTGCCAGCAGCTGGGGTTTAAGGGGAGGCTCCTATAATTCACCCCTCCACTTT. The encoded protein is CASSWGLRGGSYNSPLHF.

The rearrangement joins TRBV7-2 to TRBJ1-1; D is undetermined. V lost 5 bases and J 1 base, leaving 26 bases between the germline ends. The length of the CDR3 is 19 residues. Looked up from germline, CDR1 is SGHTA and CDR2 is FQGNSA. The CDR3 coding sequence is TGTGCCAGCAGCCTCACCGGCGGCGTCTACGAGCCAAAGAACACTGAAGCTTTCTTT. It encodes CASSLTGGVYEPKNTEAFF.

The V and J genes are TRBV6-4 and TRBJ2-3, with 7 bases matching TRBD2. Germline CDR1 and CDR2: MRHNA and SNTAGT. The length of the CDR3 is 16 residues. With V trimmed by 11 bases and J by 6 bases, 20 bases remained unmatched. The CDR3 loop reads CAVSWPRKREGDTQYF. The CDR3, as DNA: TGTGCCGTCAGCTGGCCTCGAAAGCGGGAAGGCGATACGCAGTATTTT.

Only one count was recorded for this clone. The chain is built from TRBV9 and TRBJ1-6, with D unclear. Germline V gene data show CDR1 as SGDLS and CDR2 as YYNGEE. This CDR3 is built from 16 residues. Trimming stripped 0 bases from V and 7 bases from J, with 14 bases between. CDR3 DNA sequence: TGTGCCAGCAGCGTAGGGCCGGCCAGGAGGAATTCACCCCTCCACTTT. It is translated as CASSVGPARRNSPLHF.

CDR3: CASRALAGEHEQFF. CDR3 sequence (DNA): TGTGCCAGCAGGGCGCTAGCGGGAGAACATGAGCAGTTCTTC. V gene TRBV3-1 (or the pseudogene TRBV3-2) combines with J gene TRBJ2-1, with TRBD2 identical over 10 bases. The CDR3 is made up of 14 amino acids. The J segment lost 8 bases and the V segment lost 6 bases, leaving 7 bases of the junction unmatched. Germline CDR1 is LGHDT and CDR2 is YNNKEL (reference sequence).

V and J are TRBV4-2 and TRBJ1-2, with a tentative D call TRBD1 (5 bases). Trimming stripped 4 bases from V and 3 bases from J, with 12 bases between. The germline CDR1 and CDR2 sequences are LGHNA and YNFKEQ. This CDR3 is 14 amino acids long. DNA for the CDR3: TGTGCCAGCAGCCCGTTGGGGCAGGACTATGGCTACACCTTC. Translating it yields CASSPLGQDYGYTF.

The rearrangement joins TRBV30 to TRBJ1-2; perhaps TRBD1 as D (6 bases). Germline CDR1 reads GTSNPN; CDR2 reads SVGIG (reference sequence). The CDR3 totals 14 residues. Trimming shortened V by 5 bases and J by 5 bases, and 18 bases separated the two germline ends. This chain's CDR3 is CAWATGQSIYGYTF. The CDR3 DNA follows: TGTGCCTGGGCTACTGGACAGAGTATATATGGCTACACCTTC. The whole variable domain, remainder taken from reference TRBV30 and TRBJ1-2, is SQTIHQWPATLVQPVGSPLSLECTVEGTSNPNLYWYRQAAGRGLQLLFYSVGIGQISSEVPQNLSASRPQDRQFILSSKKLLLSDSGFYLCAWATGQSIYGYTFGSGTRLTVV.

The V gene is TRBV18, the J gene TRBJ1-1; D is undetermined. CDR1 is KGHSH, CDR2 LQKENI, per germline. This CDR3 has 15 residues. V was clipped by 3 bases and J by 1 base, with 12 bases between them. CDR3 loop: CASSPRRESNTEAFF. In DNA, the CDR3 is TGTGCCAGCTCACCCCGAAGGGAGTCGAACACTGAAGCTTTCTTT.

The chain employs TRBV19 and TRBJ2-3; TRBD2 is a possible D gene (6 bases). The germline V and J ends were trimmed by 6 bases and 1 base, with 11 bases remaining between them. The CDR3 length is 14 residues. Looked up from germline, CDR1 is LNHDA and CDR2 is SQIVND (reference sequence). As DNA, the CDR3 is TGTGCCAGTAGGGGCGGGGATCGCACAGATACGCAGTATTTT. This codes for CASRGGDRTDTQYF.

The chain is built from TRBV7-8 and TRBJ2-7; 9 bases align to TRBD2. Germline CDR1 is SGHVS and CDR2 is FQNEAQ. Losses at the gene ends were 5 bases for V and 2 bases for J; bases not matched to a gene: 16. This CDR3 is 18 amino acids long. Written as DNA, the CDR3 is TGTGCCAGCAGCCTTAGCGGGAGTTCAGGGTTCAGCGCCTACGAGCAGTACTTC. Amino acid sequence: CASSLSGSSGFSAYEQYF.

The chain employs TRBV2 and TRBJ1-1; the D gene is possibly TRBD1 (5 bases). This CDR3 spans 14 amino acids. CDR1 SNHLY and CDR2 FYNNEI come from the germline V gene. V was pared by 4 bases and J by 2 bases, with 11 bases between. CDR3 nucleotide sequence: TGTGCCAGCAGTGGAGACGGGGGTAACACTGAAGCTTTCTTT. This translates into CASSGDGGNTEAFF.